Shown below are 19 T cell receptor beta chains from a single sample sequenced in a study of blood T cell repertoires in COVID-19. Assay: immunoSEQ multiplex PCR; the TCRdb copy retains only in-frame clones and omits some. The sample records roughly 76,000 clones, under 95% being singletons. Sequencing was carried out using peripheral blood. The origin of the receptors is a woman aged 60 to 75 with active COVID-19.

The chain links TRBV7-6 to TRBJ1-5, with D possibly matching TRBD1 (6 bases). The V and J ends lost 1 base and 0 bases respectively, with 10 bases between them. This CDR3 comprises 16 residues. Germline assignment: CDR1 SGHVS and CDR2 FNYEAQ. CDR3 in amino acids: CASSLGTANSNQPQHF. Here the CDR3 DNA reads TGTGCCAGCAGCTTAGGGACAGCTAATAGCAATCAGCCCCAGCATTTT.

CDR3 nucleotide sequence: TGTGCCAGCAGACGAACCCTAGGACAGGGCGACGGGGAGCTGTTTTTT. Translated: CASRRTLGQGDGELFF. The V and J genes are TRBV3-1 (or the pseudogene TRBV3-2) and TRBJ2-2, with TRBD1 matching over 8 bases. Losses at the gene ends were 6 bases for V and 7 bases for J; bases not matched to a gene: 13. The CDR3 sequence is 16 residues long. The V gene's germline CDR1 is LGHDT and CDR2 YNNKEL (reference sequence).

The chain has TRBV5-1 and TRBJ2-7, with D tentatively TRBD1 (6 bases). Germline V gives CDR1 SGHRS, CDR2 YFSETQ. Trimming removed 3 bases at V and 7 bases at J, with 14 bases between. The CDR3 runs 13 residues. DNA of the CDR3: TGCGCCAGCAGCTCCGGGACACGCTTTGAGCAGTACTTC. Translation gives CASSSGTRFEQYF.

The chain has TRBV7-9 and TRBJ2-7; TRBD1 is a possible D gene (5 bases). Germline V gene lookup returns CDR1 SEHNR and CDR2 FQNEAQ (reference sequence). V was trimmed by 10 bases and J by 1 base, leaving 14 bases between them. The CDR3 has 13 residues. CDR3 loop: CATQGYLSYEQYF. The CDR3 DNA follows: TGTGCCACCCAGGGTTACCTTTCCTACGAGCAGTACTTC.

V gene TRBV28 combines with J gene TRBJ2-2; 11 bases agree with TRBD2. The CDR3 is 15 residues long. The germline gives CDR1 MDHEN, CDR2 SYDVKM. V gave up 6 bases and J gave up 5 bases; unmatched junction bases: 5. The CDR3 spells CASRFSSGRTGELFF. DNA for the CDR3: TGTGCCAGCAGATTCTCTAGCGGGAGGACCGGGGAGCTGTTTTTT.

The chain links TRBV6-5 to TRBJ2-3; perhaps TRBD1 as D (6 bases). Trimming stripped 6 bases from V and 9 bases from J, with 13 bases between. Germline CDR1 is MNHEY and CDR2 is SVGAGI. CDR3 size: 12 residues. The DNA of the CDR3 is TGTGCCAGCAGCCCCGCAGGGGTAACGCAGTATTTT. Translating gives CASSPAGVTQYF.

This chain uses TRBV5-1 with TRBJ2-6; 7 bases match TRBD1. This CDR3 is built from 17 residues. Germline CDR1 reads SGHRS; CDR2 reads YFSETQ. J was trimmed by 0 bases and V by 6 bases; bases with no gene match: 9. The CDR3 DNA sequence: TGCGCCAGCAAGGGGCAGGGGGTAAGCTCTGGGGCCAACGTCCTGACTTTC. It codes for CASKGQGVSSGANVLTF.

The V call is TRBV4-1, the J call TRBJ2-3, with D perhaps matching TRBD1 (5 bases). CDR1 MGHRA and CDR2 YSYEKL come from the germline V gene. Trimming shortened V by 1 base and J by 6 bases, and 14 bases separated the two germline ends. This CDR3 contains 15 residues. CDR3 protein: CASSQARATRDTQYF. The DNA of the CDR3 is TGCGCCAGCAGCCAAGCCAGGGCAACACGTGATACGCAGTATTTT.

The CDR3 protein is CASSFGSGNTIYF. CDR3 bases: TGTGCCAGCAGCTTCGGCTCTGGAAACACCATATATTTT. The chain couples TRBV7-2 to TRBJ1-3; D is uncertain. Deletions cut 3 bases from V and 0 bases from J, with 3 bases between. The CDR3 covers 13 residues. CDR1 is SGHTA and CDR2 is FQGNSA in the germline V gene.

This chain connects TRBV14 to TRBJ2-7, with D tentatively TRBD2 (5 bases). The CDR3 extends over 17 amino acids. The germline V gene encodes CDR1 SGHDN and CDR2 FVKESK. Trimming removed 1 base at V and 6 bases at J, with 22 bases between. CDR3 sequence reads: CASSQVLAALCISEQYF. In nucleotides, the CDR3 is TGTGCCAGCAGCCAAGTCCTAGCCGCCTTGTGCATCTCCGAGCAGTACTTC.

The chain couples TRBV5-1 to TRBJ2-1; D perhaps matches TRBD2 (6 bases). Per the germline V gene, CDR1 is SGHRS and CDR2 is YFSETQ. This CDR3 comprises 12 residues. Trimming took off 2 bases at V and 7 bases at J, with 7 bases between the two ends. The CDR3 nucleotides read TGCGCCAGCAGCTTAGGGACTAATGAGCAGTTCTTC. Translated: CASSLGTNEQFF.

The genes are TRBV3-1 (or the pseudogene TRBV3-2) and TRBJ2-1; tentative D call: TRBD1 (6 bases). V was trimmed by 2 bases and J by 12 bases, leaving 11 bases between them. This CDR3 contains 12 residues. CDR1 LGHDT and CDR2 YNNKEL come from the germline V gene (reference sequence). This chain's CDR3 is CASSQTRTAQFF. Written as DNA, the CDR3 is TGTGCCAGCAGCCAAACACGGACAGCGCAGTTCTTC.

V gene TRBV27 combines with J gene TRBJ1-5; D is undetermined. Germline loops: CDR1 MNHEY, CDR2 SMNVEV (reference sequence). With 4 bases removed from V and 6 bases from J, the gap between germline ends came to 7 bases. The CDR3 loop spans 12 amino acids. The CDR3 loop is CASSSRGQPQHF. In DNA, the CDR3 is TGTGCCAGCAGTTCGCGGGGTCAGCCCCAGCATTTT.

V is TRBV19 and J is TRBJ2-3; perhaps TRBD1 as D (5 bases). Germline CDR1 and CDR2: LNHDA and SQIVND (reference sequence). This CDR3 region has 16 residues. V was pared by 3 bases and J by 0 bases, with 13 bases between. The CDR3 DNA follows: TGTGCCAGTAGTATGGCGCAGGGTGCGAGCACAGATACGCAGTATTTT. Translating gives CASSMAQGASTDTQYF.

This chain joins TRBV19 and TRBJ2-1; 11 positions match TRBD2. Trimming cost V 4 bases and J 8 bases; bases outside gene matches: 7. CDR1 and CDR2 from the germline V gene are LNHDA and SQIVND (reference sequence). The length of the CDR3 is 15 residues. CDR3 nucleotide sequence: TGTGCCAGTAGTAAACTAGCGGGAGATTTCGATGAGCAGTTCTTC. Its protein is CASSKLAGDFDEQFF.

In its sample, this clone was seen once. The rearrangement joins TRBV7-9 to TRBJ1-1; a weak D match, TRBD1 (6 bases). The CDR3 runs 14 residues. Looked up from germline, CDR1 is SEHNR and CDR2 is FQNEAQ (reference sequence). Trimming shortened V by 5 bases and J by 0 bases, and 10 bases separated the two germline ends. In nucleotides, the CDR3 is TGTGCCAGCAGCCCAGGACAGTTGAACACTGAAGCTTTCTTT. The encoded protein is CASSPGQLNTEAFF.

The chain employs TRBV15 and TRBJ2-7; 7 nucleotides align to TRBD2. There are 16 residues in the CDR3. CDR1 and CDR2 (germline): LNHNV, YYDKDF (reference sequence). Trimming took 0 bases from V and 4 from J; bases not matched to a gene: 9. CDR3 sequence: CATSRDPGGRTYEQYF. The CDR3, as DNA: TGTGCCACCAGCAGAGATCCCGGCGGGAGAACGTACGAGCAGTACTTC.

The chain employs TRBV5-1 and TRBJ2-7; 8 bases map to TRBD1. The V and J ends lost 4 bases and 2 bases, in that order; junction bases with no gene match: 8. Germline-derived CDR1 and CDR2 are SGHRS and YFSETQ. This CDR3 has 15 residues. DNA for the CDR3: TGCGCCAGCAGCCCTGTTGGACAGGGCCCCTACGAGCAGTACTTC. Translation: CASSPVGQGPYEQYF. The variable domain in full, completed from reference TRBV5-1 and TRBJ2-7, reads KAGVTQTPRYLIKTRGQQVTLSCSPISGHRSVSWYQQTPGQGLQFLFEYFSETQRNKGNFPGRFSGRQFSNSRSEMNVSTLELGDSALYLCASSPVGQGPYEQYFGPGTRLTVT.

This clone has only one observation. The DNA of the CDR3 is TGTGCCAGCAGCCCCGGGACTAGGCGGCAAGAGACCCAGTACTTC. It codes for CASSPGTRRQETQYF. The J gene is TRBJ2-5, the V gene TRBV11-2; TRBD2 agrees at 8 bases. V lost 5 bases and J lost 2; bases outside the gene matches: 7. This CDR3 contains 15 residues. Germline assignment: CDR1 SGHAT and CDR2 FQNNGV.